This T cell receptor beta chain came from a study of T-cell reconstitution after alpha-beta-depleted transplantation in children. Preparing the TCRbeta library involved the use of unique molecular identifiers. TCRdb processed the PCR reads anew with MiXCR; each CDR3 protein has one entry. Among a few hundred thousand distinct CDR3 sequences, about an eighth were seen once, and the ten largest hold roughly 4.3%. The sequence derives from a human donor who donated a stem cell graft to a child with Fanconi anemia. The source material was PBMCs, sampled from the stem cell graft.

CDR3 sequence reads: CASSLVPLGGYEQFF. For the CDR3, the DNA is TGTGCCAGCAGCTTAGTTCCCTTGGGGGGCTACGAGCAGTTCTTC. This chain uses TRBV7-2 with TRBJ2-1, with D possibly being TRBD1 or TRBD2 (6 bases each). The CDR3 sequence is 15 residues long. The germline gives CDR1 SGHTA, CDR2 FQGNSA. V lost 1 base to trimming and J lost 10 bases, with 17 bases between them.